These 8 T cell receptor beta chains were all obtained from the same sample, sequenced in a study of blood T cell repertoires in COVID-19. The repertoire was sequenced with immunoSEQ multiplex PCR; TCRdb's copy has only in-frame clones and lacks some. The data show about 160,000 clones, roughly 91% seen once. Sequenced input: peripheral blood. The receptor set was obtained from a man aged 18 to 30 with acute or convalescent COVID-19.

The chain combines TRBV5-4 with TRBJ2-5; D may be TRBD2 (6 bases). From germline, CDR1 is SGHNT and CDR2 YYREEE (reference sequence). Trimming pared 9 bases from V and 2 bases from J, leaving 14 bases between. The CDR3 sequence is 13 residues long. CDR3: CATKVAAQETQYF. The CDR3 DNA follows: TGTGCCACCAAAGTAGCGGCGCAAGAGACCCAGTACTTC.

The chain couples TRBV19 to TRBJ1-2; D is unclear. The germline V gene encodes CDR1 LNHDA and CDR2 SQIVND (reference sequence). The V end was cut by 3 bases, the J end by 4 bases, with 9 bases between. The CDR3 loop spans 13 amino acids. DNA for the CDR3: TGTGCCAGTAGTATGACTAATTCCTATGGCTACACCTTC. This sequence encodes CASSMTNSYGYTF.

The chain recombines TRBV5-6 with TRBJ2-7; D perhaps matches TRBD2 (6 bases). Trimming removed 4 bases from V and 5 bases from J, with 19 bases in between. Germline loops: CDR1 SGHDT, CDR2 YYEEEE. The CDR3 runs to 15 residues. The CDR3 nucleotides are TGTGCCAGCAGCGAAGGGACTTCTTGGGCCAACGAGCAGTACTTC. Protein sequence: CASSEGTSWANEQYF.

The V call is TRBV5-1, the J call TRBJ2-7; TRBD1 aligns across 11 bases. CDR3 length: 14 residues. J lost 5 bases, V lost 1 base, and 2 bases had no gene match. Germline lookup yields CDR1 SGHRS and CDR2 YFSETQ. CDR3 sequence: CASSLRDRGDEQYF. The DNA for the CDR3 is TGCGCCAGCAGCTTGAGGGACAGGGGGGACGAGCAGTACTTC. The full variable domain, in which reference TRBV5-1 and TRBJ2-7 provide the parts outside the CDR3, is KAGVTQTPRYLIKTRGQQVTLSCSPISGHRSVSWYQQTPGQGLQFLFEYFSETQRNKGNFPGRFSGRQFSNSRSEMNVSTLELGDSALYLCASSLRDRGDEQYFGPGTRLTVT.

The chain combines TRBV20-1 with TRBJ1-1, with 8 bases identical to TRBD1. The V gene end was trimmed by 3 bases and the J gene end by 11 bases; junction bases not matched to a gene: 5. Germline CDR1 reads DFQATT; CDR2 reads SNEGSKA (reference sequence). This CDR3 region has 11 residues. The chain's CDR3 is CSASQGAGAFF. In DNA, the CDR3 is TGCAGTGCTAGTCAGGGGGCTGGGGCTTTCTTT.

The CDR3 sequence is CASSLVGREGGYTF. The DNA of the CDR3 is TGCGCCAGCAGCTTGGTTGGCAGGGAGGGAGGCTACACCTTC. This chain connects TRBV5-1 to TRBJ1-2, with a tentative D call TRBD1 (5 bases). The germline V gene encodes CDR1 SGHRS and CDR2 YFSETQ. Trimming stripped 0 bases from V and 8 bases from J, with 14 bases between. The CDR3 runs to 14 residues. The entire variable domain, with the rest obtained from reference TRBV5-1 and TRBJ1-2, is as follows: KAGVTQTPRYLIKTRGQQVTLSCSPISGHRSVSWYQQTPGQGLQFLFEYFSETQRNKGNFPGRFSGRQFSNSRSEMNVSTLELGDSALYLCASSLVGREGGYTFGSGTRLTVV.

In its sample, this clone was seen once. This sequence joins TRBV27 and TRBJ2-4, with 9 bases lining up with TRBD1. The ends lost 4 bases at V and 8 bases at J; junction bases unmatched: 12. Germline CDR1 MNHEY, CDR2 SMNVEV (reference sequence). This CDR3 is 16 amino acids long. The CDR3, as DNA: TGTGCCAGCAGTTCTCTTGCCGGGACAGGGAGCGACATTCAGTACTTC. Its translation: CASSSLAGTGSDIQYF.

This clone was detected a few times. The chain joins TRBV7-9 to TRBJ2-1; D is perhaps TRBD2 (5 bases). The CDR3 totals 14 residues. Germline V gene data show CDR1 as SEHNR and CDR2 as FQNEAQ (reference sequence). V was pared by 6 bases and J by 6 bases, with 15 bases between. The CDR3 loop is CASRPDGVRNEQFF. CDR3 DNA: TGTGCCAGCAGGCCGGACGGGGTACGCAATGAGCAGTTCTTC.